This T cell receptor (beta chain) emerged from a study of shared clonotypes between healthy human individuals. Whole-study context: Contributing individuals were a couple of females and three males aged 18 to 49.

Whole-study findings and limits: Collection of samples was limited to blood; tissue repertoires likely differ.

As for this clone: Its antigen is undetermined.

Here immunoSEQ multiplex PCR was the method, and the copy in TCRdb shows in-frame clones only, minus some. Here the sample spans roughly 2,000,000 clones, 85% to 95% being singletons. Only CD45RO-negative cells positively selected for CCR7 counted as naive CD8 cells, so terminally differentiated effector memory CD45RA+ cells were excluded. This TCR came from a man in his late teens or twenties in good health. Some clones in this sample may be carry-over from other donors' samples. The sequencing sample was made of naive CD8+ T cells from PBMCs.

Written as DNA, the CDR3 is TGTGCCAGCAGCTTACTTTTTAGTCAGGCCGGGGAGCTGTTTTTT. Translated: CASSLLFSQAGELFF. The genes are TRBV7-6 and TRBJ2-2; the D is unclear. The germline V gene encodes CDR1 SGHVS and CDR2 FNYEAQ. The CDR3 loop spans 15 amino acids. V was shortened by 2 bases and J by 6 bases, with 13 bases between the two germline ends.